This TCR beta chain comes out of a study of blood T cell repertoires in COVID-19. At the level of the study: The United States, Italy and Spain supplied acute and convalescent COVID-19 samples. The cDNA or gDNA used as material had been derived from T cells, B-cell-depleted T cells, or PBMCs.

The CDR3 is 16 amino acids. Looked up from germline, CDR1 is KGHSH and CDR2 is LQKENI. V lost 3 bases and J lost 0; bases outside the gene matches: 2. Original processing methods: By means of reference gene primer amplification, nucleated cell counts were estimated. The repertoire was sequenced with immunoSEQ multiplex PCR; TCRdb's copy has only in-frame clones and lacks some. For V, J and clone size, that table is used; D and trimming come from the DNA. The data show approximately 350,000 clones, approximately 86% seen once. In Seattle, patients joined the study during active infection and were tracked longitudinally.

Sequenced material: peripheral blood. The receptor was derived from an older woman with COVID-19, enrolled during active disease. The V call is TRBV18, the J call TRBJ1-6; the match to TRBD1 covers 7 bases. DNA of the CDR3: TGTGCCAGCTCACCCCGGGACAGCTCCTATAATTCACCCCTCCACTTT. Protein sequence: CASSPRDSSYNSPLHF.